This entry lists 10 T cell receptor beta chains sequenced from one sample in a study of CD8+ T cells in alopecia areata. RNA extraction was followed by reverse transcription into cDNA, which acted as the sequencing template. Libraries were prepared by immunoSEQ multiplex PCR; TCRdb keeps only in-frame clonotypes and omits some of them. The sample lists about 64,000 clones; around 46% were seen once. The sample's treatment: oral pan-JAK inhibitor, 5-10 mg twice daily. The sample in question was CD8+ T cells sorted from blood, obtained at approximately week 39, from a patient treated with tofacitinib. Receptors were obtained from a human donor with alopecia areata.

V gene TRBV5-6 combines with J gene TRBJ2-1, with D tentatively TRBD2 (6 bases). This CDR3 region has 14 residues. Per germline, CDR1 SGHDT and CDR2 YYEEEE. Trimming pared 4 bases from V and 0 bases from J, leaving 8 bases between. CDR3 protein: CASSRESSYNEQFF. In DNA form, the CDR3 reads TGTGCCAGCAGCCGGGAGAGCTCCTACAATGAGCAGTTCTTC.

Remarks on this clone: In the same sample, other DNA sequences code for this CDR3. V usage is TRBV5-1 and J usage is TRBJ1-5; D ambiguous. The CDR3 sequence is 15 residues long. Per germline, CDR1 SGHRS and CDR2 YFSETQ. Trimming took 1 base from V and 1 from J, leaving 9 bases between them. CDR3: CASSLRGGSNQPQHF. DNA of the CDR3: TGCGCCAGCAGCTTGCGGGGAGGGAGCAATCAGCCCCAGCATTTT.

The gene calls are TRBV6-1 and TRBJ1-5; 8 bases are shared with TRBD1. After removal of 4 bases from V and 6 bases from J, the junction contained 2 bases not matched to a gene. CDR3 length equals 13 residues. Germline CDR1 reads MNHNS; CDR2 reads SASEGT. The CDR3 coding sequence is TGTGCCAGCAGTGTAACAGGGGGTCAGCCCCAGCATTTT. Translating it yields CASSVTGGQPQHF.

This clone was seen once. Because the CDR3's place on the DNA is in doubt, the DNA is left out and the CDR3 is given as listed by TCRdb. The V call is TRBV21-1, the J call TRBJ2-7; TRBD2 is the table's D call, not checked against the DNA. TRBV21-1 is labeled a pseudogene. The CDR3 is 12 amino acids in total, end residues counted. CDR3 loop: CASSPYVCEQYF.

The J gene is TRBJ2-3, the V gene TRBV27, with TRBD1 identical over 7 bases. The junction had 9 bases not matched to a gene; V was cut back by 7 bases and J by 5 bases. This CDR3 spans 14 amino acids. CDR1 MNHEY and CDR2 SMNVEV come from the germline V gene (reference sequence). The CDR3 DNA sequence: TGTGCCAGCACATCAAGGGGGCGAGGAGATACGCAGTATTTT. This sequence encodes CASTSRGRGDTQYF.

This clone was detected a few times. CDR3 DNA: TGTGCCAGCAGCTTAAGGCGGGAGGGCCTTTACGAGCAGTACTTC. Protein: CASSLRREGLYEQYF. The rearrangement joins TRBV7-9 to TRBJ2-7; 9 nucleotides line up with TRBD2. CDR3 length: 15 residues. CDR1 and CDR2 (germline): SEHNR, FQNEAQ (reference sequence). Trimming removed 2 bases from V and 4 bases from J; junction bases left unmatched: 6. The full variable domain, rest sourced from reference TRBV7-9 and TRBJ2-7, is DTGVSQNPRHKITKRGQNVTFRCDPISEHNRLYWYRQTLGQGPEFLTYFQNEAQLEKSRLLSDRFSAERPKGSFSTLEIQRTEQGDSAMYLCASSLRREGLYEQYFGPGTRLTVT.

This clone was counted between two and nine times. The chain uses TRBV19 and TRBJ2-7; D call uncertain. The V end lost 9 bases, the J end lost 3 bases, and 12 bases lay between the germline ends. The CDR3 consists of 12 residues. Germline loops: CDR1 LNHDA, CDR2 SQIVND (reference sequence). This CDR3 reads CASQRTDYEQYF. CDR3 coding DNA: TGTGCCAGCCAACGGACGGACTACGAGCAGTACTTC.

This clone appeared a single time. The rearrangement uses TRBV29-1 and TRBJ2-1; TRBD1 is a possible D gene (7 bases). This CDR3 is 13 amino acids long. The V gene lost 3 bases and the J gene lost 4 bases, with 10 bases spanning the gap. Germline CDR1 and CDR2: SQVTM and ANQGSEA. The CDR3 loop reads CSVDRGDYNEQFF. The CDR3 DNA is TGCAGCGTTGACAGGGGGGATTACAATGAGCAGTTCTTC.

V is TRBV27 and J is TRBJ1-5; D ambiguous. V was shortened by 7 bases and J by 4 bases, with 5 bases between the two germline ends. CDR1 and CDR2 from the germline V gene are MNHEY and SMNVEV (reference sequence). The CDR3 is 11 amino acids. CDR3: CASTLNQPQHF. The CDR3 DNA sequence: TGTGCCAGCACCCTTAATCAGCCCCAGCATTTT.

J is TRBJ2-7 and V is TRBV5-1, with D unclear. CDR3 size: 15 residues. V was clipped by 0 bases and J by 0 bases, with 10 bases between them. CDR1 is SGHRS, CDR2 YFSETQ, per germline. This chain's CDR3 is CASSLEPGSSYEQYF. CDR3 nucleotide sequence: TGCGCCAGCAGCTTGGAACCGGGTAGCTCCTACGAGCAGTACTTC.